The 21 T cell receptor beta chains below all came from one sample that was sequenced in a study of blood T cell repertoires in COVID-19. Sequencing was performed with immunoSEQ multiplex PCR; in TCRdb, only in-frame clones are kept and a portion is missing. The sample holds 35,000 to 55,000 clones; more than 70% are singletons and the top ten take approximately 4.4%. Sequencing used peripheral blood. The receptor set was obtained from a woman between 65 and 79 years old with acute or convalescent COVID-19.

The chain has TRBV12-5 and TRBJ1-2, with 8 bases that match TRBD1. V shed 1 base, J shed 8 bases, and the junction held 6 bases outside the gene matches. CDR1 is LGHNT, CDR2 FRNRAP, per germline. The length of the CDR3 is 14 residues. The CDR3 region is CASGLGQGAQGYTF. Here the CDR3 DNA reads TGTGCTAGTGGTTTGGGCCAGGGGGCGCAGGGCTACACCTTC.

V is TRBV11-2 and J is TRBJ1-2; 7 bases are a match to TRBD1. This CDR3 is 18 amino acids long. Trimming took 5 bases from V and 4 from J; bases not matched to a gene: 19. Looked up from germline, CDR1 is SGHAT and CDR2 is FQNNGV. CDR3 nucleotides: TGTGCCAGCAGCGAAGTTTTCTCCGCCGGGACAGCCGTCTATGGCTACACCTTC. Translated, it gives CASSEVFSAGTAVYGYTF.

This chain joins TRBV27 and TRBJ2-7, with 10 bases fitting TRBD2. This CDR3 is built from 13 residues. V shed 8 bases and J 4 bases; nucleotides not matched to a gene: 5. From germline, CDR1 is MNHEY and CDR2 SMNVEV (reference sequence). CDR3 region: CASYASGSYEQYF. In DNA form, the CDR3 reads TGTGCCAGCTATGCTAGCGGGAGTTACGAGCAGTACTTC.

The chain recombines TRBV30 with TRBJ2-3; 9 bases agree with TRBD2. The germline gives CDR1 GTSNPN, CDR2 SVGIG (reference sequence). V was pared by 0 bases and J by 9 bases, with 13 bases of the junction left unmatched. The CDR3 is 16 residues long. CDR3 in amino acids: CAWSVGGREGFGTQYF. CDR3 sequence (DNA): TGTGCCTGGAGTGTTGGTGGGCGGGAGGGTTTCGGGACGCAGTATTTT.

The V and J genes are TRBV21-1 and TRBJ2-5; the D segment call TRBD2 is taken from the table without a DNA check. TRBV21-1 is tagged as a pseudogene. The CDR3 is 16 amino acids. This CDR3 is CASSKALEGLGETQYF. The CDR3 DNA sequence: TGTGCCAGCAGCAAAGCGCTTGAGGGTCTGGGGGAGACCCAGTACTTC.

The rearrangement joins TRBV11-3 to TRBJ2-1; 7 bases agree with TRBD2. Germline trimming cut 0 bases from V and 8 bases from J; bases unmatched to any gene: 13. This CDR3 has 17 residues. Germline V lookup: CDR1 SGHNT, CDR2 YENEEA. The CDR3, as DNA: TGTGCCAGCAGCTTAGATCTAGGCGGGAGCAAAACGGATGAGCAGTTCTTC. It yields the protein CASSLDLGGSKTDEQFF.

The count of this clone is one. This chain links TRBV5-1 with TRBJ2-2, with 13 bases that match TRBD2. Looked up from germline, CDR1 is SGHRS and CDR2 is YFSETQ. Germline trimming cut 1 base from V and 5 bases from J; bases unmatched to any gene: 8. The CDR3 consists of 18 residues. The CDR3 nucleotides are TGCGCCAGCAGCTTGCAGGGGACTAGCGGGATTGGGACCGGGGAGCTGTTTTTT. This translates into CASSLQGTSGIGTGELFF.

The rearrangement links TRBV5-6 to TRBJ2-6, with a weak D call TRBD1 (6 bases). CDR1 is SGHDT and CDR2 is YYEEEE in the germline V gene. The CDR3 has 17 amino acids. Trimming shortened V by 4 bases and J by 2 bases, and 16 bases separated the two germline ends. The CDR3 nucleotides are TGTGCCAGCAGCATACAAAGGGGGAGCCCTGGGGCCAACGTCCTGACTTTC. Encoded protein: CASSIQRGSPGANVLTF.

This clone was counted between two and nine times. This rearrangement joins TRBV30 to TRBJ2-5; D remains ambiguous. Trimming cost V 0 bases and J 5 bases, with 4 bases left between them. Germline CDR1 is GTSNPN and CDR2 is SVGIG (reference sequence). The CDR3 covers 11 residues. In DNA form, the CDR3 reads TGTGCCTGGAGTGTCCGTGAGACCCAGTACTTC. Translating gives CAWSVRETQYF.

This sequence joins TRBV24-1 and TRBJ2-1, with 7 bases lining up with TRBD2. J lost 2 bases, V lost 3 bases, and 3 bases had no gene match. The CDR3 spans 15 residues. The germline V gene encodes CDR1 KGHDR and CDR2 SFDVKD. CDR3 sequence: CATSDPGGPYNEQFF. CDR3 coding DNA: TGTGCCACCAGTGATCCGGGAGGTCCCTACAATGAGCAGTTCTTC.

The V call is TRBV5-1, the J call TRBJ2-7; the D is unclear. The CDR3 has 15 amino acids. Germline V CDR1 and CDR2: SGHRS, YFSETQ. V gave up 2 bases and J gave up 0 bases, with 12 bases separating them. DNA of the CDR3: TGCGCCAGCAGCTTCAGATCTCTCCCCTCCTACGAGCAGTACTTC. As protein: CASSFRSLPSYEQYF.

The V and J genes are TRBV5-1 and TRBJ2-1, with 10 bases fitting TRBD2. This CDR3 contains 15 residues. V trimming: 0 bases; J trimming: 10 bases; junction bases outside the gene matches: 7. CDR1 SGHRS and CDR2 YFSETQ come from the germline V gene. This chain's CDR3 is CASSLVGTSESEQFF. In nucleotides, the CDR3 is TGCGCCAGCAGCTTGGTCGGGACTAGCGAATCCGAGCAGTTCTTC.

The J gene is TRBJ2-7, the V gene TRBV18; TRBD2 matches at 9 bases. Germline CDR1 reads KGHSH; CDR2 reads LQKENI. V trimming: 2 bases; J trimming: 7 bases; junction bases outside the gene matches: 18. This CDR3 has 18 amino acids. CDR3 sequence reads: CASSPRRVAGETSGEQYF. CDR3 nucleotide sequence: TGTGCCAGCTCACCAAGGAGGGTAGCGGGAGAGACAAGTGGGGAGCAGTACTTC.

The chain carries TRBV15 and TRBJ2-6; D is possibly TRBD2 (5 bases). Trimming cost V 1 base and J 3 bases, with 10 bases left between them. The CDR3 totals 16 residues. Per germline, CDR1 LNHNV and CDR2 YYDKDF (reference sequence). The chain's CDR3 is CATSRAPGVGANVLTF. The CDR3 coding sequence is TGTGCCACCAGCAGAGCCCCCGGGGTTGGGGCCAACGTCCTGACTTTC.

The V call is TRBV24-1, the J call TRBJ2-1; 11 bases are shared with TRBD1. V was pared by 4 bases and J by 15 bases, with 13 bases of the junction left unmatched. Germline V gene sequence: CDR1 KGHDR, CDR2 SFDVKD. The CDR3 length is 15 residues. The CDR3, as DNA: TGTGCCACCAGTGAGTCCGGGACAGGGGGACTAAACCGGTTCTTC. Translating gives CATSESGTGGLNRFF.

This clone has just one count. The DNA for the CDR3 is TGTGCCAGCAGTGAAGCGCTTTGGGACAGTAACTATGGCTACACCTTC. Amino acid sequence: CASSEALWDSNYGYTF. V usage is TRBV2 and J usage is TRBJ1-2; 7 bases are a match to TRBD1. This CDR3 spans 16 amino acids. Germline CDR1 reads SNHLY; CDR2 reads FYNNEI. V lost 0 bases to trimming and J lost 1 base; unmatched junction nucleotides: 5.

The gene calls are TRBV2 and TRBJ2-5, with TRBD1 matching over 7 bases. Germline V gene data show CDR1 as SNHLY and CDR2 as FYNNEI. CDR3 length: 13 amino acids. The ends lost 6 bases at V and 5 bases at J; junction bases unmatched: 6. As DNA, the CDR3 is TGTGCCAGCAGGACAGGGCGAGTGGAGACCCAGTACTTC. Amino acid sequence: CASRTGRVETQYF.

In the case of this clone: This same CDR3 is encoded by further DNA sequences in the sample. The J gene is TRBJ1-5, the V gene TRBV19; 10 bases are a match to TRBD1. V was clipped by 6 bases and J by 4 bases; unmatched bases: 6. CDR3 length equals 15 residues. CDR1 is LNHDA and CDR2 is SQIVND in the germline V gene (reference sequence). The CDR3 coding sequence is TGTGCCAGTAGCCTCCGGGACAGGGGTAATCAGCCCCAGCATTTT. This codes for CASSLRDRGNQPQHF.

V gene TRBV5-1 combines with J gene TRBJ2-1; a possible D gene is TRBD2 (6 bases). CDR3 length: 12 amino acids. Trimming took off 4 bases at V and 10 bases at J, with 12 bases between the two ends. CDR1 SGHRS and CDR2 YFSETQ come from the germline V gene. For the CDR3, the DNA is TGCGCCAGCAGCCTCCCGGAGGGGGAGCAGTTCTTC. This translates into CASSLPEGEQFF.

This chain joins TRBV27 and TRBJ2-6; TRBD1 aligns across 10 bases. V shed 8 bases and J 1 base; nucleotides not matched to a gene: 8. The length of the CDR3 is 17 residues. Germline loops: CDR1 MNHEY, CDR2 SMNVEV (reference sequence). CDR3 coding DNA: TGTGCCAGCCGTCCCGGGACAGGGGAGTCTGGGGCCAACGTCCTGACTTTC. Residues: CASRPGTGESGANVLTF.

This clone was seen only a few times. The CDR3 loop reads CASSPGKDRRTDTQYF. CDR3 in DNA: TGTGCCAGCAGCCCAGGAAAGGACAGGCGCACAGATACGCAGTATTTT. The chain has TRBV11-2 and TRBJ2-3; 7 nucleotides agree with TRBD1. The V segment lost 5 bases and the J segment 1 base; nucleotides outside the gene matches: 9. This CDR3 region has 16 residues. CDR1 SGHAT and CDR2 FQNNGV come from the germline V gene.